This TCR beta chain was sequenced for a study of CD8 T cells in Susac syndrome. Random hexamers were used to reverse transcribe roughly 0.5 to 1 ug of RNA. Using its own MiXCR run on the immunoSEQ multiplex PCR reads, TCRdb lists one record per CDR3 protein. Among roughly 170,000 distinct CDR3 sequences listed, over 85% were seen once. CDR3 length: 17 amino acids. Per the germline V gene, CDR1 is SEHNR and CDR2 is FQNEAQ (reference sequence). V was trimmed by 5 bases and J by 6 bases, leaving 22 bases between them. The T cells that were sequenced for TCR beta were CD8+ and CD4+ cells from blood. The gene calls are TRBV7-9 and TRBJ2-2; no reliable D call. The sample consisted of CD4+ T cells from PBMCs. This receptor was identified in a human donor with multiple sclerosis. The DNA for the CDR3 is TGTGCCAGCAGCCCATCCGTACAAAAGGGAATCGCCGGGGAGCTGTTTTTT. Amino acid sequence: CASSPSVQKGIAGELFF.